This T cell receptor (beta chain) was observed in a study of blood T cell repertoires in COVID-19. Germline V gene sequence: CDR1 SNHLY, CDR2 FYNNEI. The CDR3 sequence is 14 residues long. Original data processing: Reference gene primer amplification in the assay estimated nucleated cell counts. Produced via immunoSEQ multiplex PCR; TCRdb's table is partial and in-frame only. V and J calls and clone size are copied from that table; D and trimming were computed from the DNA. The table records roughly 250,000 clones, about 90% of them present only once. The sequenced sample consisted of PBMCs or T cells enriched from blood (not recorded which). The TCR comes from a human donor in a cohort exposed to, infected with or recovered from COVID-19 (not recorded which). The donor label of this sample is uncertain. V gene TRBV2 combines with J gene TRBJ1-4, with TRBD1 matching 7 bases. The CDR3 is CAGRQGPTNEKLFF. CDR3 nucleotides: TGTGCGGGACGACAGGGTCCAACTAATGAAAAACTGTTTTTT.